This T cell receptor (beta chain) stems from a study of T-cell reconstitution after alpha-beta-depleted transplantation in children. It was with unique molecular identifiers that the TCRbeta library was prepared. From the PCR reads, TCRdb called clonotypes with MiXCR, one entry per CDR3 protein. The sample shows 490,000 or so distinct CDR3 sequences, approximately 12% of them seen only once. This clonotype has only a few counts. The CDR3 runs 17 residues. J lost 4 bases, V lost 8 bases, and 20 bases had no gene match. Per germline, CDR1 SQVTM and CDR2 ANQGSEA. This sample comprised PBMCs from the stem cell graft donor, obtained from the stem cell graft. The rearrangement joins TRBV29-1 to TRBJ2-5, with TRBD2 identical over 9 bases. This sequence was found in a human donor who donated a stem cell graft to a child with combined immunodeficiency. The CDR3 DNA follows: TGCAGCCCCTATCCTGCGCGGGGGGGCCGGTTCCCAGAGACCCAGTACTTC. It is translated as CSPYPARGGRFPETQYF.